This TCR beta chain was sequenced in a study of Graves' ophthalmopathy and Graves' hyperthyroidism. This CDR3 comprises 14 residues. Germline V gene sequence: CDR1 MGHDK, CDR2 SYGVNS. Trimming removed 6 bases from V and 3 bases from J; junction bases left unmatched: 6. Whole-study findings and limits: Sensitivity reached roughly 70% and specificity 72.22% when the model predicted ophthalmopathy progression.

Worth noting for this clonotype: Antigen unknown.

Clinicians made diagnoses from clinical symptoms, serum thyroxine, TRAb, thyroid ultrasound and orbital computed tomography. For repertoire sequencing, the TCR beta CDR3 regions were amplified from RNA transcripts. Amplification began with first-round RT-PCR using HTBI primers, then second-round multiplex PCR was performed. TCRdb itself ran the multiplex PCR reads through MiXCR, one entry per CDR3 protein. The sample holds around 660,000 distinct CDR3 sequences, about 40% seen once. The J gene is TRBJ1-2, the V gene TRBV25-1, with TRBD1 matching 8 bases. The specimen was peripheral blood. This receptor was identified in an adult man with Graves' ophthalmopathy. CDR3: CASSEGQADYGYTF. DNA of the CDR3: TGTGCCAGCAGCGAGGGACAGGCTGACTATGGCTACACCTTC.